These T cell receptor beta chains were read from a single sample in a study of blood T cell repertoires in COVID-19. Measured with immunoSEQ multiplex PCR; TCRdb has only the in-frame clones, and not every one. The sample yields over 120,000 clones, around nine tenths seen once. The sequencing input was peripheral blood. Receptors were obtained from a human donor in a cohort sampled during active COVID-19. Each CDR3 is given with its conserved first and last residue. A D gene is named only where the DNA matches it firmly. Size tells how often a clone was seen (once, few, many) or the class of an expanded clone, and some rows leave it out.

j_call d_call v_call clone_size cdr3_nt cdr3_aa
TRBJ1-4 NA TRBV11-2 once TGTGCCAGCAGCCTCCACCCGGGTACTAATGAAAAACTGTTTTTT CASSLHPGTNEKLFF
TRBJ1-1 NA TRBV11-3 NA TGTGCCAGGGGGGGTCCAAGGTGGAACACTGAAGCTTTCTTT CARGGPRWNTEAFF
TRBJ1-1 TRBD1 TRBV4-3 NA TGCGCCAGCGGACAGGGGGCGTCCGAAGCTTTCTTT CASGQGASEAFF
TRBJ1-2 NA TRBV5-1 NA TGCGCCAGCAGCTTGGACACAGGGTATGGAGGCTACACCTTC CASSLDTGYGGYTF
TRBJ2-7 TRBD1 TRBV15 NA TGTGCCACCAGCAGAGTGGGACAGGGGGCTCACGAGCAGTACTTC CATSRVGQGAHEQYF
TRBJ2-7 NA TRBV6-5 NA TGTGCCAGCAGTTACTCGCCTCAGGGGGGCTACGAGCAGTACTTC CASSYSPQGGYEQYF
TRBJ2-1 TRBD2 TRBV5-1 NA TGCGCCAGCAGCTTGGTCGGTAGCGGGGCTGTGGGTGAGCAGTTCTTC CASSLVGSGAVGEQFF
TRBJ2-1 TRBD2 TRBV5-1 NA TGCGCCAGCAGCTTGGCCGGTTTAGCGGGGCAATACAATGAGCAGTTCTTC CASSLAGLAGQYNEQFF
TRBJ1-3 NA TRBV9 NA TGTGCCAGCAGTGACTTCATGAGCTCTGGAAACACCATATATTTT CASSDFMSSGNTIYF
TRBJ2-3 TRBD1 TRBV24-1 few TGTGCCACCAGTGATTCGCGAGGCGGGACAGGGTCGACAGATACGCAGTATTTT CATSDSRGGTGSTDTQYF
TRBJ1-6 NA TRBV6-5 many TGTGCCAGCAGACCCGACGGGAGTAATTCACCCCTCCACTTT CASRPDGSNSPLHF